This TCR beta chain is drawn from a study of blood T cell repertoires in COVID-19. Looking at the study overall: There were acute and convalescent COVID-19 samples, and they came from the United States, Italy and Spain.

Per the study methods: Cell counts per sample came from amplifying reference gene primers. Clones were sequenced by immunoSEQ multiplex PCR, and TCRdb holds only the in-frame ones, with some missing. That table supplies the V and J calls and clone size; D and trimming were determined from the DNA. Altogether 120,000 to 150,000 clones are present, about 86% being singletons, with the ten largest covering over 8%. V lost 0 bases to trimming and J lost 4 bases, with 15 bases between them. Germline V gives CDR1 MNHEY, CDR2 SVGAGI. This CDR3 is 16 amino acids long. This clone has only one observation. The sequenced sample was peripheral blood. The origin of this receptor is a woman aged 60-75 years with acute or convalescent COVID-19. This sequence joins TRBV6-5 and TRBJ1-2; a possible D gene is TRBD1 (5 bases). This chain's CDR3 is CASSYSNWGEVYGYTF. CDR3 sequence (DNA): TGTGCCAGCAGTTACTCGAATTGGGGGGAAGTCTATGGCTACACCTTC.